The T cell receptor beta chain described here comes from a study of control samples from healthy donors and cancer patients. V was shortened by 0 bases and J by 0 bases, with 10 bases between the two germline ends. Looked up from germline, CDR1 is SGHVS and CDR2 is FNYEAQ. The CDR3 is 16 residues long. Generated by immunoSEQ multiplex PCR, the TCRdb table keeps only in-frame clones and is missing some. The sample carries about 84,000 clones, 65% to 90% recorded once. The origin of this receptor is a man in his 60s with head and neck cancer. Sequenced material: PBMCs. The chain carries TRBV7-6 and TRBJ2-3; no firm D call. CDR3 in amino acids: CASSLARGSSTDTQYF. The DNA for the CDR3 is TGTGCCAGCAGCTTAGCGCGAGGCAGCAGCACAGATACGCAGTATTTT.